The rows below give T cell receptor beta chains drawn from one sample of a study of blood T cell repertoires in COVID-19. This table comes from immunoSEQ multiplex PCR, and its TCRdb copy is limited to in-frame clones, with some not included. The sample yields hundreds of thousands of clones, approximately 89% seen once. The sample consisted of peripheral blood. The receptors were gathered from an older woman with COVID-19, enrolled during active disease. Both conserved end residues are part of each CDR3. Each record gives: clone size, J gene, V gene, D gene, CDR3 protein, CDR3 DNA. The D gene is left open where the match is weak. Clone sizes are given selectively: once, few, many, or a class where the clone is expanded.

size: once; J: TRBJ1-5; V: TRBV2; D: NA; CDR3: CASSEVGFGEPQHF; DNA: TGTGCCAGCAGTGAAGTAGGTTTCGGGGAGCCCCAGCATTTT
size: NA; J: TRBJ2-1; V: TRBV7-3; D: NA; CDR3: CASSLNLRESSYNEQFF; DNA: TGTGCCAGCAGCTTAAATTTACGGGAGAGCTCCTACAATGAGCAGTTCTTC
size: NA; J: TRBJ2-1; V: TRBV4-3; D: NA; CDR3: CASSQDLDRSYNEQFF; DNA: TGCGCCAGCAGCCAAGACTTGGACAGAAGCTACAATGAGCAGTTCTTC
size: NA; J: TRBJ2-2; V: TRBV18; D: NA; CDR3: CASSSTDTGELFF; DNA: TGTGCCAGCTCATCAACAGACACCGGGGAGCTGTTTTTT
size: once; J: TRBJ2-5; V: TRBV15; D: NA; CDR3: CATSRDGGEETQYF; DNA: TGTGCCACCAGCAGGGACGGCGGGGAAGAGACCCAGTACTTC
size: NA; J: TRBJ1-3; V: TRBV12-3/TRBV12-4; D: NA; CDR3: CASSPFLNTIYF; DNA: TGTGCCAGCAGTCCCTTCCTAAACACCATATATTTT
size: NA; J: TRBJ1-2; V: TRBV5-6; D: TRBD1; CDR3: CASSFYSSSFWTGTSGYTF; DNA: TGTGCCAGCAGCTTTTACTCAAGCTCCTTTTGGACAGGGACCTCGGGCTACACCTTC
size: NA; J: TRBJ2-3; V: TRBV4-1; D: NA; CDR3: CASSQDGPYTDTQYF; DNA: TGCGCCAGCAGCCAAGATGGGCCCTACACAGATACGCAGTATTTT
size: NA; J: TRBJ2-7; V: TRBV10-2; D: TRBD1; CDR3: CASTTGTGGYEQYF; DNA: TGCGCCAGCACCACCGGGACAGGGGGCTACGAGCAGTACTTC
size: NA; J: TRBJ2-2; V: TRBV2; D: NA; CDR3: CASSEQTNTGELFF; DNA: TGTGCCAGCAGTGAACAGACGAACACCGGGGAGCTGTTTTTT
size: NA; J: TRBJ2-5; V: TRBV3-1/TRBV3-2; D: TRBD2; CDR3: CASSPRTSEQETQYF; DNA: TGTGCCAGCAGCCCTCGGACTAGCGAACAAGAGACCCAGTACTTC
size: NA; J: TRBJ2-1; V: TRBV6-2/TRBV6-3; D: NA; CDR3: CASSYSLAGNEQFF; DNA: TGTGCCAGCAGTTACTCGCTAGCTGGGAATGAGCAGTTCTTC
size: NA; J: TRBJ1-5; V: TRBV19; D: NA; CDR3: CASSIRVEMQPQHF; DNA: TGTGCCAGTAGTATCCGGGTTGAAATGCAGCCCCAGCATTTT
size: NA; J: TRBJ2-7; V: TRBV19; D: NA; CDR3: CASSIAGRDATYEQYF; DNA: TGTGCCAGTAGTATAGCGGGGCGGGACGCCACCTACGAGCAGTACTTC
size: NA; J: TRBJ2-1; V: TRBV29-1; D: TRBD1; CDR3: CSVEDVLGQGAYNEQFF; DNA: TGCAGCGTTGAAGACGTCCTGGGGCAGGGGGCTTACAATGAGCAGTTCTTC
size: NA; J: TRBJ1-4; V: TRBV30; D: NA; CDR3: CAWSVLVNEKLFF; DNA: TGTGCCTGGAGTGTACTGGTGAATGAAAAACTGTTTTTT
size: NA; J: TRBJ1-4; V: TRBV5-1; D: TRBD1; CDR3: CASSLGGQGYEKLFF; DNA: TGCGCCAGCAGCTTGGGGGGACAGGGCTATGAAAAACTGTTTTTT
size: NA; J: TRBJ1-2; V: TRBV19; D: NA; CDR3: CASSIEAGGDYGYTF; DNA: TGTGCCAGTAGTATAGAGGCAGGAGGGGACTATGGCTACACCTTC
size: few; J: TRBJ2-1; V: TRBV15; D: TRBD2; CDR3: CATSLPSGEQFF; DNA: TGTGCCACCAGCTTGCCTAGCGGCGAGCAGTTCTTC
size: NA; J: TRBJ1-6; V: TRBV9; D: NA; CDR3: CASSVDRVGSPLHF; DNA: TGTGCCAGCAGCGTAGACAGGGTCGGATCACCCCTCCACTTT
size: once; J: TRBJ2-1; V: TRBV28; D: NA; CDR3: CASGRYYNEQFF; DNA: TGTGCCAGCGGGAGATACTACAATGAGCAGTTCTTC
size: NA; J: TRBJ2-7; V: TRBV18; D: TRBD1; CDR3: CASTRWDSSYYEQYF; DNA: TGTGCCAGCACGAGGTGGGACAGCTCATATTACGAGCAGTACTTC
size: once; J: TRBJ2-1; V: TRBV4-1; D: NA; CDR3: CASSQVVGTYLNNEQFF; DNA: TGCGCCAGCAGCCAAGTTGTAGGGACTTACCTTAACAATGAGCAGTTCTTC
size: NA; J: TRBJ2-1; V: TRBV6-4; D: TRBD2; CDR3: CASSDGGSTNEQFF; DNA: TGTGCCAGCAGTGACGGCGGGAGTACGAATGAGCAGTTCTTC
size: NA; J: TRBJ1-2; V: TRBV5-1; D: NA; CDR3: CASSFHKEQGVGNYGYTF; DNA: TGCGCCAGCAGCTTCCATAAAGAACAGGGCGTCGGGAACTATGGCTACACCTTC
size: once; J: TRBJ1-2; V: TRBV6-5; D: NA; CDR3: CASSLLNEVYGYTF; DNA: TGTGCCAGCAGCCTTCTTAACGAGGTCTATGGCTACACCTTC
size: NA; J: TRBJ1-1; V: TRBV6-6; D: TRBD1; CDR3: CAVQRDRLNTEAFF; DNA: TGTGCCGTCCAACGGGACAGACTGAACACTGAAGCTTTCTTT
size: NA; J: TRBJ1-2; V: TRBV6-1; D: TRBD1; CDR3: CASSESGQGFVGYTF; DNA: TGTGCCAGCAGTGAGTCGGGACAGGGGTTTGTGGGCTACACCTTC
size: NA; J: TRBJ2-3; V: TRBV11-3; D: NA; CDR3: CASSHHQGAASTDTQYF; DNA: TGTGCCAGCAGCCACCACCAAGGGGCGGCCAGCACAGATACGCAGTATTTT
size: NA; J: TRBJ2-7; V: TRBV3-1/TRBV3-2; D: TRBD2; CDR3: CASSNGGSLKQYF; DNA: TGTGCCAGCAGCAACGGCGGGAGCTTGAAGCAGTACTTC
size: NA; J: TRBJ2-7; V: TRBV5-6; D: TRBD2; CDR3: CASSRDGSGSSEQYF; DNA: TGTGCCAGCAGCAGGGACGGTAGCGGGAGCTCCGAGCAGTACTTC
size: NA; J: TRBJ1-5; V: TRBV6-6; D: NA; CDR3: CASSSGDQPQHF; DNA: TGTGCCAGCAGCTCAGGGGATCAGCCCCAGCATTTT
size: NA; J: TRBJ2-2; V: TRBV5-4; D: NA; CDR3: CASSLIGRGELFF; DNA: TGTGCCAGCAGCTTGATCGGCAGGGGGGAGCTGTTTTTT
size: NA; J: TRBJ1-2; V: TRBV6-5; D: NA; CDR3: CASRSPQGYYGYTF; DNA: TGTGCCAGCAGGTCCCCTCAGGGCTACTATGGCTACACCTTC
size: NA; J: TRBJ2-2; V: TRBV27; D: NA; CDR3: CASRTDTGELFF; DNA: TGTGCCAGCAGGACAGACACCGGGGAGCTGTTTTTT
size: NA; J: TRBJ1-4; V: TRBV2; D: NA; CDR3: CASSDLGGDEKLFF; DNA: TGTGCCAGCAGTGATCTGGGGGGTGATGAAAAACTGTTTTTT
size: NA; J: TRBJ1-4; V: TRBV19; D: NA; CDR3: CASSSPGKLFF; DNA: TGTGCCAGTAGTTCACCCGGGAAACTGTTTTTT
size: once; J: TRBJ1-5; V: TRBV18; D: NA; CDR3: CASSPTTEYSNQPQHF; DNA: TGTGCCAGCTCACCGACGACAGAATATAGCAATCAGCCCCAGCATTTT
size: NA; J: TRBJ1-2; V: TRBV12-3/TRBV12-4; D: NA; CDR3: CASSLSGFGYTF; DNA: TGTGCCAGCAGTTTATCGGGGTTTGGCTACACCTTC
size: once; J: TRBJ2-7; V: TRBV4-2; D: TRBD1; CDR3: CASSQAKGQSYEQYF; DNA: TGTGCCAGCAGCCAAGCCAAGGGACAGTCATACGAGCAGTACTTC
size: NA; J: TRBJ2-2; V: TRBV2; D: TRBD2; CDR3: CASRGTSGSTGELFF; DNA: TGTGCCAGCAGGGGGACTAGCGGGAGCACCGGGGAGCTGTTTTTT
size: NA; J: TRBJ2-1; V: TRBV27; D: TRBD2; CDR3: CASSRSFGGRTYNEQFF; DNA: TGTGCCAGCAGTCGAAGTTTTGGCGGGAGAACCTACAATGAGCAGTTCTTC
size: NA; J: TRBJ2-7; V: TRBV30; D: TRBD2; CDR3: CAWSRVSRDYFYEQYF; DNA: TGTGCCTGGAGTCGAGTAAGTAGGGACTACTTTTACGAGCAGTACTTC
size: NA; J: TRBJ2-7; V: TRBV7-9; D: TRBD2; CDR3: CASSSGGSSYEQYF; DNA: TGTGCCAGCAGTAGTGGCGGGAGCTCCTACGAGCAGTACTTC
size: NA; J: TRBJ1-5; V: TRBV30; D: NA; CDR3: CAWSAGQYNQPQHF; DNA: TGTGCCTGGAGTGCAGGACAGTACAATCAGCCCCAGCATTTT
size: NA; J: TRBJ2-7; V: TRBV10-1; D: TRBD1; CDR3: CASDVRTGLGEQYF; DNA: TGCGCCAGCGATGTCCGGACAGGCCTCGGCGAGCAGTACTTC
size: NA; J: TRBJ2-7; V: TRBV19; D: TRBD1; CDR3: CASKQAGGHEQYF; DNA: TGTGCCAGTAAGCAGGCAGGGGGCCACGAGCAGTACTTC
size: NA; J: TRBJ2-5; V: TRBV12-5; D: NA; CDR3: CASGLAGDRWETQYF; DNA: TGTGCTAGTGGTTTGGCGGGGGACAGATGGGAGACCCAGTACTTC
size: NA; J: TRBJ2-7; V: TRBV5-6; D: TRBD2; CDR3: CASSLTGGTYEQYF; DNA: TGTGCCAGCAGCTTGACGGGGGGGACCTACGAGCAGTACTTC
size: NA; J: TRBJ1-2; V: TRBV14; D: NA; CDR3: CASSQPEGGGYTF; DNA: TGTGCCAGCAGCCAACCAGAGGGAGGTGGCTACACCTTC
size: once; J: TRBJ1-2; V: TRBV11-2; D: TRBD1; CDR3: CASSLTGTENGYTF; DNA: TGTGCCAGCAGCCTCACCGGGACAGAGAATGGCTACACCTTC
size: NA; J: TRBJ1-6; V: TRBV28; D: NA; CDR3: CASSPGGAKNSPLHF; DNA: TGTGCCAGCAGCCCGGGGGGGGCAAAAAATTCACCCCTCCACTTT